The 5 T cell receptor beta chains below were found in one sample sequenced in a study of response to subunit inactivated influenza vaccine. TCRdb analysed the RT-PCR reads with MiXCR anew, one entry per CDR3 protein. The table shows fewer than 750,000 distinct CDR3 sequences, with around 13% occurring only once. Sample: PBMCs from blood, taken less than 13 days after vaccination. The receptors stem from a man aged 50 to 60 who received an inactivated influenza vaccine.

The chain recombines TRBV12-3 or TRBV12-4 with TRBJ2-1; tentatively, D is TRBD1 (5 bases). The CDR3 contains 14 residues. V was clipped by 5 bases and J by 4 bases, with 12 bases between them. The CDR3, as DNA: TGTGCCAGCAGTCCCGTAGGGGTTTACAATGAGCAGTTCTTC. Translating gives CASSPVGVYNEQFF.

The gene calls are TRBV7-9 and TRBJ2-7; D uncertain. Germline CDR1 SEHNR, CDR2 FQNEAQ (reference sequence). V lost 5 bases to trimming and J lost 0 bases, with 8 bases between them. The length of the CDR3 is 13 residues. The DNA of the CDR3 is TGTGCCAGCAGCGTCGTCGGCTCCTACGAGCAGTACTTC. As protein: CASSVVGSYEQYF.

This clonotype was counted between two and nine times. This sequence joins TRBV11-2 and TRBJ1-4, with no clear D. This CDR3 comprises 15 residues. V lost 2 bases, J lost 1 base, and 8 bases lay in between. Germline V gives CDR1 SGHAT, CDR2 FQNNGV. This CDR3 reads CASSLSSGTNEKLFF. The CDR3 DNA reads TGTGCCAGCAGCTTATCGTCTGGAACTAATGAAAAACTGTTTTTT.

The rearrangement uses TRBV5-1 and TRBJ1-5; perhaps TRBD1 as D (6 bases). The CDR3 has 16 residues. Germline V gene lookup returns CDR1 SGHRS and CDR2 YFSETQ. Trimming pared 0 bases from V and 0 bases from J, leaving 10 bases between. As DNA, the CDR3 is TGCGCCAGCAGCTTGGAGGGGGACTATAGCAATCAGCCCCAGCATTTT. Encoded protein: CASSLEGDYSNQPQHF.

The sample holds a few counts of this clonotype. The rearrangement links TRBV9 to TRBJ2-2; 14 bases line up with TRBD2. The junction had 1 base not matched to a gene; V was cut back by 3 bases and J by 6 bases. The CDR3 contains 15 residues. CDR1 and CDR2 (germline): SGDLS, YYNGEE. CDR3 sequence: CASSAGLAGAGELFF. The DNA of the CDR3 is TGTGCCAGCAGCGCGGGACTAGCGGGAGCCGGGGAGCTGTTTTTT.